A single sample gave rise to the 32 T cell receptor beta chains below, sequenced in a study of T cell responses to AZD1222 COVID-19 vaccine. TCRdb's copy holds only in-frame clones and misses some; the assay was immunoSEQ multiplex PCR. The repertoire holds some 120,000 clones, with 85% to 90% as singletons. Material: peripheral blood, obtained on day 0 of MenACWY control vaccination. These receptors came from an adult in good health.

The chain employs TRBV29-1 and TRBJ2-5, with TRBD1 matching over 10 bases. V shed 7 bases, J shed 5 bases, and the junction held 7 bases outside the gene matches. Germline-derived CDR1 and CDR2 are SQVTM and ANQGSEA. The CDR3 length is 13 residues. CDR3 amino acids: CSALTGGGETQYF. The CDR3 DNA reads TGCAGCGCTCTGACAGGGGGCGGGGAGACCCAGTACTTC.

This chain links TRBV6-2 or TRBV6-3 with TRBJ2-1; D unresolved. Germline assignment: CDR1 MNHEY and CDR2 SVGEGT. The V end lost 6 bases, the J end lost 5 bases, and 8 bases lay between the germline ends. The CDR3 has 12 residues. The CDR3 sequence: CASSLGNNEQFF. The CDR3 DNA reads TGTGCCAGCAGCCTAGGTAACAATGAGCAGTTCTTC.

The chain combines TRBV5-1 with TRBJ2-3; 12 bases agree with TRBD2. The CDR3 is 15 amino acids. V lost 6 bases, J lost 2 bases, and 4 bases stayed unmatched. Germline V gene data show CDR1 as SGHRS and CDR2 as YFSETQ. The CDR3 DNA follows: TGCGCCAGCAAGGGACTAGCGGGTAACACAGATACGCAGTATTTT. It yields the protein CASKGLAGNTDTQYF.

The chain uses TRBV2 and TRBJ2-1; 11 bases agree with TRBD2. Germline V gene sequence: CDR1 SNHLY, CDR2 FYNNEI. The CDR3 has 18 amino acids. V lost 7 bases and J lost 0; bases outside the gene matches: 11. In DNA form, the CDR3 reads TGTGCCAGCAAGAGACGGCTAGCGGGGGGAAGCTCCTACAATGAGCAGTTCTTC. Protein sequence: CASKRRLAGGSSYNEQFF.

This rearrangement joins TRBV28 to TRBJ1-2; 7 nucleotides align to TRBD1. This CDR3 contains 15 residues. Germline CDR1 reads MDHEN; CDR2 reads SYDVKM. After removal of 6 bases from V and 5 bases from J, the junction contained 12 bases not matched to a gene. The CDR3 DNA is TGTGCCAGCAGGGTACGACAGGGACCGGGGTATGGCTACACCTTC. Its protein product is CASRVRQGPGYGYTF.

Here the CDR3 reads CASSWGAVNTEAFF. The CDR3 nucleotides read TGTGCCAGCAGTTGGGGGGCTGTGAACACTGAAGCTTTCTTT. V is TRBV6-2 or TRBV6-3 and J is TRBJ1-1; tentative D call: TRBD1 (6 bases). Trimming left V 4 bases short and J 0 bases short, with 9 bases between. Germline CDR1 and CDR2: MNHEY and SVGEGT. This CDR3 has 14 residues.

The rearrangement joins TRBV19 to TRBJ2-7, with D maybe TRBD1 (5 bases). V lost 5 bases and J lost 1, with 12 bases in between. The germline CDR1 and CDR2 sequences are LNHDA and SQIVND (reference sequence). CDR3 length equals 14 residues. CDR3: CASSQFTGSYEQYF. The CDR3 DNA sequence: TGTGCCAGTAGTCAATTTACAGGATCCTACGAGCAGTACTTC. Based on the CDR3 plus reference TRBV19 and TRBJ2-7, the full variable domain is DGGITQSPKYLFRKEGQNVTLSCEQNLNHDAMYWYRQDPGQGLRLIYYSQIVNDFQKGDIAEGYSVSREKKESFPLTVTSAQKNPTAFYLCASSQFTGSYEQYFGPGTRLTVT.

The J gene is TRBJ2-7, the V gene TRBV29-1; D tentatively fits TRBD1 or TRBD2 (5 bases each). The CDR3 runs to 13 residues. V was clipped by 4 bases and J by 2 bases, with 12 bases between them. Germline V gene sequence: CDR1 SQVTM, CDR2 ANQGSEA. CDR3 coding DNA: TGCAGCGTTGGGCCAGGGAGTACCTACGAGCAGTACTTC. Its translation is CSVGPGSTYEQYF.

The chain uses TRBV7-8 and TRBJ1-3; 8 nucleotides align to TRBD1. This CDR3 contains 16 residues. Germline lookup yields CDR1 SGHVS and CDR2 FQNEAQ. J was trimmed by 4 bases and V by 5 bases; bases with no gene match: 10. The CDR3 DNA is TGTGCCAGCAGCACACGGGTCAGGGGGCCCGGAAACACCATATATTTT. It codes for CASSTRVRGPGNTIYF.

This chain joins TRBV29-1 and TRBJ1-1; D is unresolved. The CDR3 runs 13 residues. V was shortened by 4 bases and J by 4 bases, with 13 bases between the two germline ends. Germline-derived CDR1 and CDR2 are SQVTM and ANQGSEA. CDR3 loop: CSVVGLGTTEAFF. The CDR3 nucleotides read TGCAGCGTTGTGGGCTTAGGAACCACTGAAGCTTTCTTT.

V is TRBV23-1 and J is TRBJ2-5; a weak D match, TRBD2 (6 bases). TRBV23-1 falls under the ORF class, with uncertain function. The CDR3 extends over 14 amino acids. With 1 base removed from V and 5 bases from J, the gap between germline ends came to 11 bases. DNA of the CDR3: TGCGCCAGCAGTCAATTGGAGGGGTTGGAGACCCAGTACTTC. Translation gives CASSQLEGLETQYF.

The rearrangement uses TRBV11-3 and TRBJ2-2; possible D gene TRBD1, 6 bases. Trimming removed 10 bases from V and 5 bases from J, with 26 bases in between. Germline CDR1 reads SGHNT; CDR2 reads YENEEA. The CDR3 totals 17 residues. CDR3 loop: CATEGFAGTTFTGELFF. CDR3 DNA: TGTGCCACTGAGGGGTTTGCCGGGACAACTTTTACCGGGGAGCTGTTTTTT.

This clone has only one observation. This rearrangement joins TRBV11-2 to TRBJ1-1; D unresolved. Germline loops: CDR1 SGHAT, CDR2 FQNNGV. V lost 2 bases to trimming and J lost 2 bases, with 9 bases between them. The CDR3 runs to 14 residues. This CDR3 is CASSLLPGNTEAFF. The DNA for the CDR3 is TGTGCCAGCAGCTTACTGCCGGGTAACACTGAAGCTTTCTTT.

This clone has just one count. The gene calls are TRBV20-1 and TRBJ2-5; possibly TRBD1 for D (5 bases). The CDR3 is 13 residues long. The V end lost 3 bases, the J end lost 3 bases, and 11 bases lay between the germline ends. Germline values: CDR1 DFQATT, CDR2 SNEGSKA (reference sequence). CDR3 protein: CSASVPGKETQYF. DNA for the CDR3: TGCAGTGCTAGTGTGCCAGGGAAAGAGACCCAGTACTTC.

The rearrangement joins TRBV3-1 (or the pseudogene TRBV3-2) to TRBJ2-1, with 7 bases identical to TRBD2. Per germline, CDR1 LGHDT and CDR2 YNNKEL (reference sequence). V gave up 0 bases and J gave up 2 bases; unmatched junction bases: 1. CDR3 length: 15 residues. In DNA form, the CDR3 reads TGTGCCAGCAGCCAAGACAGCGGGACCTACAATGAGCAGTTCTTC. As protein: CASSQDSGTYNEQFF.

This chain links TRBV10-2 with TRBJ1-6; 9 bases agree with TRBD1. The ends lost 6 bases at V and 12 bases at J; junction bases unmatched: 9. The CDR3 extends over 14 amino acids. Germline-derived CDR1 and CDR2 are WSHSY and SAAADI. The CDR3 region is CASRDRGEGGPLHF. CDR3 in DNA: TGCGCCAGCAGGGACAGGGGAGAGGGTGGACCCCTCCACTTT.

The chain employs TRBV4-2 and TRBJ2-1, with TRBD2 identical over 8 bases. V lost 0 bases to trimming and J lost 5 bases; unmatched junction nucleotides: 9. This CDR3 comprises 17 residues. Per the germline V gene, CDR1 is LGHNA and CDR2 is YNFKEQ. The CDR3 nucleotides are TGTGCCAGCAGCCAAGATCGCCCCGGGAGGGGTAACAATGAGCAGTTCTTC. It encodes CASSQDRPGRGNNEQFF.

The rearrangement uses TRBV3-1 (or the pseudogene TRBV3-2) and TRBJ2-5; weak D call: TRBD1 (7 bases). Germline V gene lookup returns CDR1 LGHDT and CDR2 YNNKEL (reference sequence). Trimming left V 3 bases short and J 0 bases short, with 17 bases between. The CDR3 has 17 amino acids. CDR3 in DNA: TGTGCCAGCAGCCACTCGGCAGGGGGGATGTACCAAGAGACCCAGTACTTC. This gives the protein CASSHSAGGMYQETQYF.

The chain has TRBV19 and TRBJ2-1; a possible D gene is TRBD2 (6 bases). Germline V lookup: CDR1 LNHDA, CDR2 SQIVND (reference sequence). The CDR3 extends over 16 amino acids. V was trimmed by 6 bases and J by 1 base, leaving 16 bases between them. CDR3 protein: CASSPTPGLSYNEQFF. Written as DNA, the CDR3 is TGTGCCAGTAGCCCGACCCCGGGACTTTCCTACAATGAGCAGTTCTTC. The full variable domain, rest sourced from reference TRBV19 and TRBJ2-1, is DGGITQSPKYLFRKEGQNVTLSCEQNLNHDAMYWYRQDPGQGLRLIYYSQIVNDFQKGDIAEGYSVSREKKESFPLTVTSAQKNPTAFYLCASSPTPGLSYNEQFFGPGTRLTVL.

The J gene is TRBJ1-1, the V gene TRBV7-9; possibly TRBD1 for D (6 bases). Trimming shortened V by 1 base and J by 4 bases, and 16 bases separated the two germline ends. The CDR3 runs to 16 residues. The germline V gene has CDR1 SEHNR and CDR2 FQNEAQ (reference sequence). CDR3 region: CASSLGAGGASTEAFF. The CDR3 DNA is TGTGCCAGCAGCTTAGGGGCTGGGGGCGCATCCACTGAAGCTTTCTTT.

The CDR3 DNA follows: TGCGCCAGCAGCCAACGGACAGGTATCTCCTACGAGCAGTACTTC. Translating it yields CASSQRTGISYEQYF. The chain couples TRBV4-1 to TRBJ2-7; 7 nucleotides align to TRBD1. The CDR3 has 15 amino acids. J gave up 0 bases and V 2 bases, and 4 bases lay outside the gene matches. Per the germline V gene, CDR1 is MGHRA and CDR2 is YSYEKL.

The genes are TRBV30 and TRBJ2-1; D uncertain. CDR3 length: 16 residues. V was cut by 0 bases and J by 4 bases, with 16 bases left in between. The germline CDR1 and CDR2 sequences are GTSNPN and SVGIG (reference sequence). The CDR3 nucleotides read TGTGCCTGGAGTGTACTATTATCCCTCCCGTACAATGAGCAGTTCTTC. It yields the protein CAWSVLLSLPYNEQFF.

This rearrangement joins TRBV7-8 to TRBJ2-6, with D possibly TRBD2 on 5 matching bases. Germline values: CDR1 SGHVS, CDR2 FQNEAQ. There are 17 residues in the CDR3. Trimming removed 1 base at V and 0 bases at J, with 10 bases between. The CDR3 nucleotides read TGTGCCAGCAGCTTAGAGCGGCGGTCCTCTGGGGCCAACGTCCTGACTTTC. Translation: CASSLERRSSGANVLTF.

V gene TRBV3-1 (or the pseudogene TRBV3-2) combines with J gene TRBJ1-2; D perhaps matches TRBD1 (6 bases). V was clipped by 3 bases and J by 8 bases, with 7 bases between them. The germline CDR1 and CDR2 sequences are LGHDT and YNNKEL (reference sequence). The CDR3 runs to 11 residues. Here the CDR3 reads CASSQGGGYTF. DNA for the CDR3: TGTGCCAGCAGCCAGGGGGGCGGCTACACCTTC.

The CDR3 DNA sequence: TGTGCCAGCAGCTTATTGGCTACCCCCACAGATACGCAGTATTTT. Its translation is CASSLLATPTDTQYF. This chain connects TRBV7-6 to TRBJ2-3; D is undetermined. Trimming removed 2 bases from V and 2 bases from J, with 11 bases in between. This CDR3 spans 15 amino acids. CDR1 is SGHVS, CDR2 FNYEAQ, per germline.

This chain connects TRBV5-1 to TRBJ2-1; 9 positions agree with TRBD2. J gave up 0 bases and V 5 bases, and 3 bases lay outside the gene matches. CDR3 length equals 15 residues. CDR1 is SGHRS and CDR2 is YFSETQ in the germline V gene. The DNA of the CDR3 is TGCGCCAGCAGATTGACTAGCGGCTCCTACAATGAGCAGTTCTTC. It specifies CASRLTSGSYNEQFF.

V is TRBV11-2 and J is TRBJ1-2, with D possibly being TRBD1 (6 bases). Trimming took off 1 base at V and 7 bases at J, with 16 bases between the two ends. Germline CDR1 is SGHAT and CDR2 is FQNNGV. The CDR3 extends over 15 amino acids. The CDR3 bases are TGTGCCAGCAGCTTAGGAGCCAGGGGAGACTCTGGCTACACCTTC. Translated, it gives CASSLGARGDSGYTF.

This chain joins TRBV6-1 and TRBJ2-1; D is uncertain. V dropped 2 bases and J dropped 0 bases, with 5 bases sitting between them. Per germline, CDR1 MNHNS and CDR2 SASEGT. The CDR3 sequence is 14 residues long. The CDR3 region is CASSEQSSYNEQFF. CDR3 nucleotide sequence: TGTGCCAGCAGTGAACAGAGCTCCTACAATGAGCAGTTCTTC.

This chain uses TRBV6-5 with TRBJ2-7; D is perhaps TRBD1 (6 bases). The CDR3 spans 13 residues. In germline, CDR1 is MNHEY, CDR2 SVGAGI. Trimming removed 10 bases at V and 0 bases at J, with 13 bases between. The CDR3 protein is CATRTASSYEQYF. The CDR3 bases are TGTGCCACCCGGACAGCGAGCTCCTACGAGCAGTACTTC.

DNA of the CDR3: TGTGCCAGCAACCCCATGGACTGGAACTATGGCTACACCTTC. It is translated as CASNPMDWNYGYTF. The V call is TRBV6-1, the J call TRBJ1-2; D not certain. Trimming pared 7 bases from V and 2 bases from J, leaving 14 bases between. The CDR3 length is 14 residues. Germline values: CDR1 MNHNS, CDR2 SASEGT.

This chain uses TRBV25-1 with TRBJ1-2, with D tentatively TRBD1 (5 bases). The germline CDR1 and CDR2 sequences are MGHDK and SYGVNS. Trimming cost V 0 bases and J 12 bases, with 14 bases left between them. This CDR3 contains 13 residues. This CDR3 is CASSEYSGAGNTF. In nucleotides, the CDR3 is TGTGCCAGCAGTGAATATTCCGGGGCAGGAAACACCTTC.

To note about this clone: At the DNA level, this CDR3 is encoded by other sequences in the same sample as well. The chain employs TRBV27 and TRBJ2-2, with TRBD2 matching 12 bases. The V gene's germline CDR1 is MNHEY and CDR2 SMNVEV (reference sequence). This CDR3 contains 18 residues. V lost 6 bases and J lost 2; bases outside the gene matches: 10. This CDR3 is CASSPNPGLAGNTGELFF. In nucleotides, the CDR3 is TGTGCCAGCAGCCCCAATCCGGGACTAGCGGGTAACACCGGGGAGCTGTTTTTT.